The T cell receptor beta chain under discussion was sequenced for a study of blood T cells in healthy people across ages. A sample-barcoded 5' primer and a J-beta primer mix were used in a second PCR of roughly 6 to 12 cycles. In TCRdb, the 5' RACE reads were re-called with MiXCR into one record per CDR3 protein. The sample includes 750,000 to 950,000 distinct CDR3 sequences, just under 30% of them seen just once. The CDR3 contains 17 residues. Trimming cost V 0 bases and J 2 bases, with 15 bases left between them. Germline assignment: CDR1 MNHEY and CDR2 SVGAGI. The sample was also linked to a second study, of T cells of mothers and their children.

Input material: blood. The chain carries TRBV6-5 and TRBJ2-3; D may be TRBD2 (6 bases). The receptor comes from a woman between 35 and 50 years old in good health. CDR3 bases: TGTGCCAGCAGTTACTCGAGTGGGGGGTTGTTCACAGATACGCAGTATTTT. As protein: CASSYSSGGLFTDTQYF.